The 15 T cell receptor beta chains below were found in one sample sequenced in a study of cytomegalovirus exposure and HLA in healthy donors. PCR used 60 Vbeta primers and 13 Jbeta primers. Method: immunoSEQ multiplex PCR; TCRdb's copy keeps in-frame clones and lacks some. Counted here are 150,000 or so clones, roughly 80% occurring once; the ten biggest clones make up over 8%. The sequenced sample was PBMCs. The receptor set was obtained from a young man in good health and CMV-seropositive.

The rearrangement uses TRBV28 and TRBJ1-2, with TRBD1 as a possible D gene (6 bases). V lost 6 bases and J 9 bases, leaving 17 bases between the germline ends. The length of the CDR3 is 13 residues. CDR1 MDHEN and CDR2 SYDVKM come from the germline V gene. The CDR3 reads CASSFRGDFSYTF. The CDR3 nucleotides are TGTGCCAGCAGCTTCAGGGGTGATTTCAGCTACACCTTC.

The rearrangement joins TRBV15 to TRBJ2-5, with TRBD1 matching over 9 bases. The DNA end favors TRBJ2-7, so the J call may be wrong. The CDR3 has 14 amino acids. Per the germline V gene, CDR1 is LNHNV and CDR2 is YYDKDF (reference sequence). CDR3 loop: CATSARDREFEQYF. DNA for the CDR3: TGTGCCACCAGCGCCCGGGACAGGGAGTTCGAGCAGTACTTC.

V is TRBV12-5 and J is TRBJ2-2; 8 nucleotides match TRBD1. The CDR3 length is 16 residues. V lost 6 bases and J lost 1; bases outside the gene matches: 7. CDR1 is LGHNT, CDR2 FRNRAP, per germline. The CDR3 coding sequence is TGTGCTAGTGGACATGGACAGGGTTTGAACACCGGGGAGCTGTTTTTT. Translated: CASGHGQGLNTGELFF. The full variable domain, in which reference TRBV12-5 and TRBJ2-2 provide the parts outside the CDR3, is DARVTQTPRHKVTEMGQEVTMRCQPILGHNTVFWYRQTMMQGLELLAYFRNRAPLDDSGMPKDRFSAEMPDATLATLKIQPSEPRDSAVYFCASGHGQGLNTGELFFGEGSRLTVL.

This chain connects TRBV9 to TRBJ1-2; the match to TRBD1 covers 8 bases. The length of the CDR3 is 15 residues. With V trimmed by 3 bases and J by 3 bases, 7 bases remained unmatched. Germline loops: CDR1 SGDLS, CDR2 YYNGEE. CDR3 sequence reads: CASSGADRAHYGYTF. CDR3 nucleotides: TGTGCCAGCAGCGGAGCGGACAGGGCTCACTATGGCTACACCTTC.

A single count supports this clone. The J gene is TRBJ1-2, the V gene TRBV9; TRBD1 matches at 10 bases. V trimming: 4 bases; J trimming: 6 bases; junction bases outside the gene matches: 6. The CDR3 is 14 amino acids. Looked up from germline, CDR1 is SGDLS and CDR2 is YYNGEE. The CDR3 DNA is TGTGCCAGCAGCACTAAGACAGGGGGCCATGGCTACACCTTC. Translating gives CASSTKTGGHGYTF.

The rearrangement links TRBV29-1 to TRBJ2-5; D might be TRBD2 (7 bases). Germline V gives CDR1 SQVTM, CDR2 ANQGSEA. The CDR3 covers 16 residues. The V end lost 7 bases, the J end lost 5 bases, and 26 bases lay between the germline ends. For the CDR3, the DNA is TGCAGCGGCTTAGGTGGGGGGGCCGGCCCTCGGGAGACCCAGTACTTC. Amino acids: CSGLGGGAGPRETQYF.

This clone was seen a single time. The CDR3 DNA reads as TGTGCCAGCAGCTTAGCAGGGACAGGGTTAGATGGCTACACCTTC. Translating gives CASSLAGTGLDGYTF. V is TRBV7-8 and J is TRBJ1-2, with TRBD1 matching 9 bases. CDR1 SGHVS and CDR2 FQNEAQ come from the germline V gene. The V and J ends lost 0 bases and 6 bases, in that order; junction bases with no gene match: 5. The CDR3 is made up of 15 amino acids.

The chain recombines TRBV19 with TRBJ2-7; 9 bases are a match to TRBD1. The V gene's germline CDR1 is LNHDA and CDR2 SQIVND (reference sequence). The CDR3 contains 14 residues. V trimming: 4 bases; J trimming: 8 bases; junction bases outside the gene matches: 9. The CDR3 region has the DNA TGTGCCAGTAGTACCCGGGACAGGGTGTACAAGCAGTACTTC. Its protein product is CASSTRDRVYKQYF.

The chain carries TRBV5-6 and TRBJ2-1; 13 bases align to TRBD2. The CDR3 covers 15 residues. V lost 5 bases and J lost 7; bases outside the gene matches: 6. Looked up from germline, CDR1 is SGHDT and CDR2 is YYEEEE. The CDR3: CASSFGLAGANEQFF. CDR3 DNA: TGTGCCAGCAGTTTTGGACTAGCGGGAGCTAATGAGCAGTTCTTC. The full variable domain, with the rest looked up from reference TRBV5-6 and TRBJ2-1, is DAGVTQSPTHLIKTRGQQVTLRCSPKSGHDTVSWYQQALGQGPQFIFQYYEEEERQRGNFPDRFSGHQFPNYSSELNVNALLLGDSALYLCASSFGLAGANEQFFGPGTRLTVL.

This chain connects TRBV7-9 to TRBJ2-7; weak D call: TRBD1 (6 bases). This CDR3 spans 15 amino acids. Germline assignment: CDR1 SEHNR and CDR2 FQNEAQ (reference sequence). The germline V and J ends were trimmed by 6 bases and 3 bases, with 18 bases remaining between them. For the CDR3, the DNA is TGTGCCAGCAGTTCTCAGGGGAGACACAACTACGAGCAGTACTTC. This gives the protein CASSSQGRHNYEQYF.

CDR3 sequence: CASTMTGNYGYTF. The DNA of the CDR3 is TGTGCCAGCACCATGACAGGGAACTATGGCTACACCTTC. This chain connects TRBV5-5 to TRBJ1-2; 7 bases are a match to TRBD1. Germline loops: CDR1 SGHKS, CDR2 YYEKEE (reference sequence). V shed 6 bases and J 2 bases; nucleotides not matched to a gene: 4. The CDR3 has 13 residues.

The V gene is TRBV10-3, the J gene TRBJ1-4; 9 bases are a match to TRBD1. Trimming removed 5 bases from V and 7 bases from J; junction bases left unmatched: 8. This CDR3 is built from 15 residues. CDR1 ENHRY and CDR2 SYGVKD come from the germline V gene. The CDR3 coding sequence is TGTGCCATCAGTCAAGGGGACAGGGCGGTTGAAAAACTGTTTTTT. Its translation is CAISQGDRAVEKLFF.

This clone was recorded a few times. The chain recombines TRBV25-1 with TRBJ1-1; D gene unclear. The CDR3 totals 14 residues. Between the trimmed V and J ends, which lost 4 bases and 7 bases, there was a span of 16 bases. The germline V gene has CDR1 MGHDK and CDR2 SYGVNS. The CDR3 region is CASSAPERGGEAFF. CDR3 sequence (DNA): TGTGCCAGCAGTGCCCCTGAACGGGGAGGTGAAGCTTTCTTT.

V usage is TRBV13 and J usage is TRBJ1-5, with D unclear. The V and J ends lost 2 bases and 7 bases respectively, with 9 bases between them. CDR1 and CDR2 (germline): PRHDT, FYEKMQ (reference sequence). The CDR3 consists of 13 residues. CDR3 sequence: CASSLYGGQPQHF. The CDR3 coding sequence is TGTGCCAGCAGCTTATATGGTGGCCAGCCCCAGCATTTT. The whole variable domain, remainder taken from reference TRBV13 and TRBJ1-5, is AAGVIQSPRHLIKEKRETATLKCYPIPRHDTVYWYQQGPGQDPQFLISFYEKMQSDKGSIPDRFSAQQFSDYHSELNMSSLELGDSALYFCASSLYGGQPQHFGDGTRLSIL.

This rearrangement joins TRBV29-1 to TRBJ2-7, with D tentatively TRBD1 (6 bases). The CDR3 loop spans 12 amino acids. The ends were cut back, 4 bases at V and 6 bases at J, with 13 bases in the middle. Germline assignment: CDR1 SQVTM and CDR2 ANQGSEA. The CDR3 here is CSVVGAGGEQYF. The CDR3 DNA reads as TGCAGCGTTGTGGGGGCAGGCGGCGAGCAGTACTTC.